The rows below give T cell receptor beta chains drawn from one sample of a study of blood T cell repertoires in COVID-19. Produced via immunoSEQ multiplex PCR; TCRdb's table is partial and in-frame only. The data show 200,000 to 250,000 clones, about four fifths seen once. The material sequenced was PBMCs or T cells enriched from blood (not recorded which). The source of these receptors is a woman aged 45-65 years who had been exposed to COVID-19. CDR3s include the opening cysteine and the closing phenylalanine or tryptophan.

TRBV6-1,CASSDLTGELISDGYTF
TRBV3-1/TRBV3-2,CASSQLQGTGELFF
TRBV2,CASPGEGETQYF
TRBV12-5,CASGNQRGGGTDTQYF
TRBV30,CASDRGLVYGYTF
TRBV5-1,CASSGRSGRGEQFF
TRBV7-9,CASSLVSGGSYEQYF
TRBV3-1/TRBV3-2,CASSQDVRENQPQHF
TRBV2,CASTSGTGLQSNYGYTF
TRBV29-1,CSVGRDRGETQYF
TRBV18,CASSPPGDYGYTF
TRBV12-5,CASGQGLGSNQPQHF
TRBV11-3,CASSLDQGTEAFF
TRBV28,CASGLTGGHHEAFF
TRBV10-3,CAISETAAEAFF
TRBV6-1,CASSEGLQSSYNEQFF
TRBV5-4,CASSIGTTANYYGYTF